The rows below give T cell receptor beta chains drawn from one sample of a study of beta chain features in type 1 diabetes. Sequencing was performed with immunoSEQ multiplex PCR; in TCRdb, only in-frame clones are kept and a portion is missing. The sample shows under 450,000 clones, approximately 15% of them seen only once. Sequencing used naive CD4+ T cells from blood. These receptors all come from a man aged 30 to 45 in good health. Each CDR3 is given without its conserved first and last residue. Each record gives: V gene, CDR3 protein.

TRBV5-1	ASSLGGITDTQY
TRBV25-1	ASSVRSGGPEQF
TRBV29-1	SVLAGENTEAF
TRBV4-3	ASSQDHSGANVLT
TRBV28	ASSLHSGRAYNEQF
TRBV7-2	ASSSLIGGYATQY
TRBV18	ASSPLGPQDETQY
TRBV30	AWSREYQETQY
TRBV7-2	ASSLTVKNIQY
TRBV5-1	ASSLVGTRNTGELF
TRBV5-4	ASSPPGTGRLVNTEAF
TRBV7-2	AGRRDGNSPLH
TRBV19	ASTPGTGQETQY
TRBV14	ASSQGQGADTQY
TRBV19	ASLGLAGMLGGFEQF
TRBV9	ASSAGTRPRVEDSNQPQH
TRBV7-4	ASSLAFDGKNIQY
TRBV27	ASSLTAPYEQF
TRBV7-9	ASSLEGQSHEQF
TRBV9	ASSVGTELYNEQF
TRBV5-1	ASSPTLQSSNTGELF
TRBV6-5	ASSFPGADEQY
TRBV5-6	ASSADRSDTQY
TRBV5-4	ASSLASDAMIQY
TRBV7-2	ASSLVGGSSLSQF
TRBV7-9	ASSHRDRVADTQY
TRBV5-1	ASSSDGALEANVLT
TRBV9	ASSVVSDTQY
TRBV4-1	ASSPPGREETQY
TRBV30	AWSFGGSYNEQF
TRBV14	ASSPGLSRSDTQY
TRBV9	ASSVRQFTGELF
TRBV4-1	ASSQATSGAHNEQF
TRBV11-3	ASSLVVDTQY
TRBV27	ASSLGGKAF
TRBV2	ASKKTGTGNTGELF
TRBV18	ASSPGRSTDTQY
TRBV30	AWSVSGSDGYT
TRBV7-6	ASSFTGTSGQRGGTQY
TRBV6-6	ASSGDRNTEAF
TRBV5-1	ASSLSTVKAYEQY
TRBV27	ASSPNRDGDTQY
TRBV7-2	ASSPGTSGGRDTQY
TRBV7-2	ASSFAYEQY
TRBV5-1	ASSLQIGSMNLDYNEQF
TRBV7-2	ASRRVQATREQY
TRBV10-2	ASSLGQKNTEAF
TRBV10-3	AISSLGNTEAF
TRBV18	ASSPLADTQY